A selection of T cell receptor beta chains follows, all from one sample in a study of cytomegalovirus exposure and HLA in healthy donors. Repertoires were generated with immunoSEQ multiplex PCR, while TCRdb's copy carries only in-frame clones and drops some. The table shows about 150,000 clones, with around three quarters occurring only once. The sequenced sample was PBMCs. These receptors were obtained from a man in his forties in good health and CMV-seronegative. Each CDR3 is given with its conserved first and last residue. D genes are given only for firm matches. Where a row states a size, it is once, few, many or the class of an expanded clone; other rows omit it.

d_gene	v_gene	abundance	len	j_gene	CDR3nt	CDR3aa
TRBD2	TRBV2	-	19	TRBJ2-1	TGTGCCAGCAGTGAGGGGGGGGGACTAGCGGGGAGTTCTCACAATGAGCAGTTCTTC	CASSEGGGLAGSSHNEQFF
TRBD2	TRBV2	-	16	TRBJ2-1	TGTGCCAGCAGTGGGACTAGCGGGAACTCCTACAATGAGCAGTTCTTC	CASSGTSGNSYNEQFF
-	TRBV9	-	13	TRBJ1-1	TGTGCCAGCAGCGTGGGGACACACACTGAAGCTTTCTTT	CASSVGTHTEAFF
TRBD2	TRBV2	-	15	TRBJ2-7	TGTGCCAGCAGTGAAGGGGGCGGGAGGACCTACGAGCAGTACTTC	CASSEGGGRTYEQYF
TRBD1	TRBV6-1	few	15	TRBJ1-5	TGTGCCAGCAGTGAGGAGGAGGGGGCCAATCAGCCCCAGCATTTT	CASSEEEGANQPQHF
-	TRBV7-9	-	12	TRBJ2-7	TGTTCCACCTCCATAGGGGACTACGAGCAGTACTTC	CSTSIGDYEQYF
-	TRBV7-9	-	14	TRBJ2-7	TGTGCCAGCAGCCTCGACAGGTACTCCTACGAGCAGTACTTC	CASSLDRYSYEQYF
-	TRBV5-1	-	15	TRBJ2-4	TGCGCCAGCAGCTTGACAGTTGACAGTGCGATTTTGAAATACTTC	CASSLTVDSAILKYF
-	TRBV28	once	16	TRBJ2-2	TGTGCCAGCAGTTTATTTCCCGGGGCGAACACCGGGGAGCTGTTTTTT	CASSLFPGANTGELFF
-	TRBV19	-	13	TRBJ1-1	TGTGCCAGTAGTCTCTCAGGGAACACTGAAGCTTTCTTT	CASSLSGNTEAFF
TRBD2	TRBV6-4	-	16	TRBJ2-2	TGTGCCAGCAGTTACATAGCGGGGCCGAACACCGGGGAGCTGTTTTTT	CASSYIAGPNTGELFF
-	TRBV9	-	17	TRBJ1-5	TGTGCCAGCAGCGTAGAACCAGGCCCAATGGATGTGCAGCCCCAGCATTTT	CASSVEPGPMDVQPQHF
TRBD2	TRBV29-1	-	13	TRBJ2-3	TGCAGCTGCAGCGGGAGAGACCCAGATACGCAGTATTTT	CSCSGRDPDTQYF
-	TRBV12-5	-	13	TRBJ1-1	TGTGCTAGTGCCCGGACACCGAACACTGAAGCTTTCTTT	CASARTPNTEAFF
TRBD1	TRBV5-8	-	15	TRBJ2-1	TGTGCCACCCGAGTCAGGGGGTCCTCCTACAATGAGCAGTTCTTC	CATRVRGSSYNEQFF
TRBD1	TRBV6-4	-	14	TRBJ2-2	TGTGCCACCGGACAGGGGGTGGACACCGGGGAGCTGTTTTTT	CATGQGVDTGELFF
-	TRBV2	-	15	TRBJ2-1	TGTGCCAGCAGTGAACTCCGTATCAGTTACAATGAGCAGTTCTTC	CASSELRISYNEQFF
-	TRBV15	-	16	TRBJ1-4	TGTGCCACCAGCAGATTGGGCGCCAGGGAAGGTGAAAAACTGTTTTTT	CATSRLGAREGEKLFF
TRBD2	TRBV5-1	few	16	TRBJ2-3	TGCGCCAGCAGCTTGTGGGTAGCGGGGGCTACAGATACGCAGTATTTT	CASSLWVAGATDTQYF
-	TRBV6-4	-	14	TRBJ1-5	TGTGCCAGCAGTGCACAGGGAGGCAATCAGCCCCAGCATTTT	CASSAQGGNQPQHF
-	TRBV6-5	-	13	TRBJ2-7	TGTGCCAGCAGTTTTAGGGCTAGCGACGAGCAGTACTTC	CASSFRASDEQYF
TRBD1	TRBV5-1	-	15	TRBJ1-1	TGCGCCAGCAGCGCCGGGACAGCGCGGAACACTGAAGCTTTCTTT	CASSAGTARNTEAFF
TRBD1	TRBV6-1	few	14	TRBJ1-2	TGTGCCAGCAGTGTTATACAGGGGAACTATGGCTACACCTTC	CASSVIQGNYGYTF
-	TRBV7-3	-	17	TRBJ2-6	TGTGCCAGCACCCAATGGGGACTTAGTCCTGGGGCCAACGTCCTGACTTTC	CASTQWGLSPGANVLTF
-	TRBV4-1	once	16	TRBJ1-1	TGCGCCAGCAGCCAAGAAGGGTTGCGCAGGGACACTGAAGCTTTCTTT	CASSQEGLRRDTEAFF
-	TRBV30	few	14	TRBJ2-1	TGTGCCTGGAGTGTACGAGGGGGAAGCAATGAGCAGTTCTTC	CAWSVRGGSNEQFF
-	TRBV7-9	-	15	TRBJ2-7	TGTGCCAGCAGCCCAGGGGCCTACATTCCCTACGAGCAGTACTTC	CASSPGAYIPYEQYF
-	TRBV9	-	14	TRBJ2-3	TGTGCCAGCAGCTTCTCGGACTCGACAGATACGCAGTATTTT	CASSFSDSTDTQYF
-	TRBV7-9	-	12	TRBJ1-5	TGTGCCAGCAGCCCAATTCTACAGCCCCAGCATTTT	CASSPILQPQHF
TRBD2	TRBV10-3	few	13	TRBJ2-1	TGTGCCATCAGACTAGCGGGATACAATGAGCAGTTCTTC	CAIRLAGYNEQFF
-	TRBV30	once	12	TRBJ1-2	TGTTGTTCTAGGACAAGTAACTATGGCTACACCTTC	CCSRTSNYGYTF
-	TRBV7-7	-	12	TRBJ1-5	TGTGCCAGCAGCGCCCCCGGGAAGCCCCAGCATTTT	CASSAPGKPQHF
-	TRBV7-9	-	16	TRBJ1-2	TGTTCCAGCAGCTTAGCGTGGGACACCCCTAACTATGGCTACACCTTC	CSSSLAWDTPNYGYTF
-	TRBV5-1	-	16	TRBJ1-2	TGCGCCAGCAGCTTGGACGGGAGGGATCGAGACTATGGCTACACCTTC	CASSLDGRDRDYGYTF
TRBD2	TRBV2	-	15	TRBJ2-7	TGTGCCAGCAGTCCGGGGGAGGGGAGCTCCTACGAGCAGTACTTC	CASSPGEGSSYEQYF
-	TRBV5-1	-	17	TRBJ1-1	TGCGCCAGCAGCTTGGCCATATCCAGGGCCATGAACACTGAAGCTTTCTTT	CASSLAISRAMNTEAFF
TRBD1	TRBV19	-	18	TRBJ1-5	TGTGCCAGTAGTATGGCTTCCGGACAGGGGTATAGCAATCAGCCCCAGCATTTT	CASSMASGQGYSNQPQHF
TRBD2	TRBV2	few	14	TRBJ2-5	TGTGCCAGCAAAGGCGGGAGACACCAAGAGACCCAGTACTTC	CASKGGRHQETQYF